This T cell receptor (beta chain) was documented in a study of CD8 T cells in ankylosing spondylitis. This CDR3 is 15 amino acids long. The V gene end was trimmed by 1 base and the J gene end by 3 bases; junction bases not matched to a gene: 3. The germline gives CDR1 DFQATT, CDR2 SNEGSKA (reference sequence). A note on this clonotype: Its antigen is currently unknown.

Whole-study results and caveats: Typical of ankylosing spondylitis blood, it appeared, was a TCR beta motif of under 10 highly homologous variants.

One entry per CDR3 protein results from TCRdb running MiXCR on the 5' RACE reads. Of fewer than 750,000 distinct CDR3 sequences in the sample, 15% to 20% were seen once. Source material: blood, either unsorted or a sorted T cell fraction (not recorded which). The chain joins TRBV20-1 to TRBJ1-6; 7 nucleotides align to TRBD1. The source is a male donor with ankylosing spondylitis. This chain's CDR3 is CSARGWDSYNSPLHF. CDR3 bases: TGCAGTGCTAGAGGCTGGGACAGCTATAATTCACCCCTCCACTTT.